This T cell receptor beta chain was found in a study of blood T cell repertoires in COVID-19. Study at large: PBMCs, B-cell-depleted T cells, or T cells provided the cDNA or gDNA that made up the material.

CDR3 length: 14 amino acids. Trimming took 1 base from V and 8 from J; bases not matched to a gene: 2. CDR1 and CDR2 from the germline V gene are SEHNR and FQNEAQ (reference sequence). Per the study methods: Reference gene primer amplification in the assay estimated nucleated cell counts. Using immunoSEQ multiplex PCR, the repertoire was profiled, and TCRdb retains in-frame clones only, with some absent. The D gene and trimming were derived from the DNA, and the V and J assignments and clone size from that table. In the table there are 200,000 to 300,000 clones, around 90% of which are singletons. The chain links TRBV7-9 to TRBJ1-4, with TRBD1 matching 9 bases. This sequence was found in a man aged 25 to 40 with COVID-19, enrolled during active disease. Sequencing input: peripheral blood. CDR3 loop: CASSLGTGEEKLFF. The CDR3 nucleotides read TGTGCCAGCAGCTTAGGGACAGGGGAGGAAAAACTGTTTTTT.